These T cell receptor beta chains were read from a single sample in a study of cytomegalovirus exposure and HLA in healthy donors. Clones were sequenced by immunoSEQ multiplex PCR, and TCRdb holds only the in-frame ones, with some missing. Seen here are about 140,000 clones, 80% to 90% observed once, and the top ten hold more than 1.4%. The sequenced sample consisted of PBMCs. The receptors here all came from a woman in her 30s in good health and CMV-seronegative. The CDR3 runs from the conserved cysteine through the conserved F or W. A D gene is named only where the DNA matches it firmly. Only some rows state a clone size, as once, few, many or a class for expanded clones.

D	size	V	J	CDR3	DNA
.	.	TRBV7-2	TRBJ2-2	CASSLAVLLAGTGELFF	TGTGCCAGCAGCTTAGCGGTCCTACTAGCTGGGACCGGGGAGCTGTTTTTT
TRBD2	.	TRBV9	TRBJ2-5	CATSSGEKGAQYF	TGTGCCACCTCTAGCGGGGAAAAGGGGGCCCAGTACTTC
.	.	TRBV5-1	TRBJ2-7	CASTVGGESYEQYF	TGCGCCAGCACCGTCGGGGGAGAGTCCTACGAGCAGTACTTC
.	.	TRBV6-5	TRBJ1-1	CASSYREDNTEAFF	TGTGCCAGCAGTTACCGGGAGGACAACACTGAAGCTTTCTTT
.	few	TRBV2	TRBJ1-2	CASLRGFGYGYTF	TGTGCCAGCCTAAGGGGGTTTGGGTATGGCTACACCTTC
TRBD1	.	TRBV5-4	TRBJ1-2	CASSGRGNYGYTF	TGTGCCAGCAGCGGCAGGGGGAACTATGGCTACACCTTC
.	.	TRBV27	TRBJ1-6	CASRRWQGNSPLHF	TGTGCCAGCAGACGGTGGCAGGGGAATTCACCCCTCCACTTT
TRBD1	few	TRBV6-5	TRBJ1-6	CATSGGPINSPLHF	TGTGCCACCTCAGGGGGACCTATAAATTCACCCCTCCACTTT
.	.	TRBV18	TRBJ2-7	CASSPEAGLGEQYF	TGTGCCAGCTCACCCGAGGCGGGGTTAGGGGAGCAGTACTTC
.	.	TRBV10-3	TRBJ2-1	CAISVSSQDNEQFF	TGTGCCATCAGTGTGTCCAGCCAGGACAATGAGCAGTTCTTC
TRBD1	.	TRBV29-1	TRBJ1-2	CSVEDRLGQGADYGYTF	TGCAGCGTTGAAGACCGACTCGGACAGGGGGCGGACTATGGCTACACCTTC
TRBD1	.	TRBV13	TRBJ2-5	CASSLRGRGQETQYF	TGTGCCAGCAGCTTAAGGGGCAGGGGGCAAGAGACCCAGTACTTC
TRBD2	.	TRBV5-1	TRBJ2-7	CASSFGLAFTYEQYF	TGCGCCAGCAGCTTCGGACTAGCGTTTACCTACGAGCAGTACTTC
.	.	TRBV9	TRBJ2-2	CASRPSGGSGELFF	TGTGCCAGCCGCCCCAGTGGAGGCTCTGGGGAGCTGTTTTTT
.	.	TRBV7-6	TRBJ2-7	CASSLRYDSEQYF	TGTGCCAGCAGCTTAAGGTATGACAGCGAGCAGTACTTC
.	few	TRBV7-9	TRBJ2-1	CASSLAGQGVYYEQFF	TGTGCCAGCAGCCTGGCGGGGCAGGGAGTCTACTATGAGCAGTTCTTC
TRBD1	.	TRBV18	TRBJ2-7	CASSPPNRGSSYEQYF	TGTGCCAGCTCACCCCCGAACAGGGGAAGCTCCTACGAGCAGTACTTC
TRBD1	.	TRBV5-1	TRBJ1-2	CASSILPGQGFYGYTF	TGCGCCAGCAGCATACTTCCGGGACAGGGGTTCTATGGCTACACCTTC
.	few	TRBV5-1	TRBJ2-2	CASSIRDFSTGELFF	TGCGCCAGCAGCATAAGGGACTTTTCAACCGGGGAGCTGTTTTTT
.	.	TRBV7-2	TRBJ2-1	CASSLGSSSSYNEQFF	TGTGCCAGCAGCTTAGGTTCATCGAGCTCCTACAATGAGCAGTTCTTC
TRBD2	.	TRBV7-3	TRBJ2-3	CASSSSGGANTQYF	TGTGCCAGCAGCTCCAGCGGGGGCGCAAATACGCAGTATTTT
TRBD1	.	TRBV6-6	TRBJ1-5	CASSATGGRNQPQHF	TGTGCCAGCAGTGCGACAGGGGGTCGGAATCAGCCCCAGCATTTT
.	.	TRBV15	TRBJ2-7	CATTIDRTYEQYF	TGTGCCACCACAATAGACAGAACCTACGAGCAGTACTTC
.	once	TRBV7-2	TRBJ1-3	CASSRTGFGNTIYF	TGTGCCAGCAGCCGTACAGGGTTCGGAAACACCATATATTTT
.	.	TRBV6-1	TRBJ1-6	CASSELVTEVVSPLHF	TGTGCCAGCAGTGAATTGGTGACAGAAGTAGTTTCACCCCTCCACTTT
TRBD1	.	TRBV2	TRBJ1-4	CASSGGGGDEKLFF	TGTGCCAGCAGTGGAGGAGGGGGCGATGAAAAACTGTTTTTT
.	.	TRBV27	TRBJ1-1	CATAPGHLNTEAFF	TGTGCCACGGCCCCGGGACACCTGAACACTGAAGCTTTCTTT
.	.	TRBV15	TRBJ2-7	CATSTGRGYEQYF	TGTGCCACCAGCACAGGTCGGGGTTACGAGCAGTACTTC
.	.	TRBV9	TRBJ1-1	CASSVGGGYDTEAFF	TGTGCCAGCAGCGTGGGGGGGGGATACGACACTGAAGCTTTCTTT
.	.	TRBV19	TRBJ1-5	CASSINIFNQPQHF	TGTGCCAGTAGTATCAACATCTTTAATCAGCCCCAGCATTTT
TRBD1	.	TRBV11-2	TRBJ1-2	CASSLGGTGGHYGYTF	TGTGCCAGCAGCTTAGGGGGGACAGGGGGACACTATGGCTACACCTTC
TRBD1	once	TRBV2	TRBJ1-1	CARESTGSATEAFF	TGTGCCAGGGAATCGACAGGGTCGGCCACTGAAGCTTTCTTT
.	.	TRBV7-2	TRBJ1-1	CASSPTGEAFF	TGTGCCAGCAGCCCAACAGGTGAAGCTTTCTTT
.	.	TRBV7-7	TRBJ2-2	CASSLDRTGELFF	TGTGCCAGCAGCTTAGACAGAACCGGGGAGCTGTTTTTT
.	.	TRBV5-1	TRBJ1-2	CASSLGQSLSGYTF	TGCGCCAGCAGCTTGGGACAATCCCTTTCTGGCTACACCTTC
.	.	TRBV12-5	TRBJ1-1	CASGLTTGGAFF	TGTGCTAGTGGTTTGACCACGGGGGGAGCTTTCTTT
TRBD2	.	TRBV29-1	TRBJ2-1	CSVEVVAGQINEQFF	TGCAGCGTTGAAGTGGTAGCGGGGCAAATCAATGAGCAGTTCTTC
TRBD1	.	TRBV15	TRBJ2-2	CATKPGQLPSGELFF	TGTGCCACCAAACCGGGACAGCTGCCTTCCGGGGAGCTGTTTTTT
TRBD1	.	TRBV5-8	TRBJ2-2	CASSLDAGQGTGELFF	TGTGCCAGCAGCCTGGATGCGGGACAGGGAACCGGGGAGCTGTTTTTT
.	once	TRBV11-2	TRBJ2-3	CASSLDWRGTDTQYF	TGTGCCAGCAGCTTAGATTGGCGGGGCACAGATACGCAGTATTTT
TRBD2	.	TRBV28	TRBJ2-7	CASSASGGGYEQYF	TGTGCCAGCAGTGCGAGCGGGGGGGGATACGAGCAGTACTTC
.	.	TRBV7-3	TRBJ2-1	CASSLRLARYNEQFF	TGTGCCAGCAGCTTAAGGCTAGCGCGATACAATGAGCAGTTCTTC